The clone carrying this T cell receptor beta chain has more than one count but fewer than ten. The CDR3 totals 14 residues. Germline V gene sequence: CDR1 SGHTA, CDR2 FQGNSA. V dropped 1 base and J dropped 3 bases, with 8 bases sitting between them. The donors were healthy female monozygous twins, three pairs in total. This specimen belongs to a study of identical twins' blood T cells. TCR cDNA libraries came from RNA via a modified published protocol. Each TCR cDNA library carried sample-specific barcodes on both ends. Authors' methods: Each donor had about 100,000 to nearly 550,000 clonotypes. TCRdb passed the 5' RACE reads through MiXCR, listing each CDR3 protein once. TCRdb's processing, not the study's, gives the V and J calls here. The repertoire holds a few hundred thousand distinct CDR3 sequences, with about 28% as singletons.

The receptor was isolated from a woman aged 18-49 years in good health. What was sequenced was PBMCs. This sequence joins TRBV7-2 and TRBJ2-3, with no clear D. The DNA for the CDR3 is TGTGCCAGCAGCTTAGTTGCGTATACAGATACGCAGTATTTT. Translating gives CASSLVAYTDTQYF.